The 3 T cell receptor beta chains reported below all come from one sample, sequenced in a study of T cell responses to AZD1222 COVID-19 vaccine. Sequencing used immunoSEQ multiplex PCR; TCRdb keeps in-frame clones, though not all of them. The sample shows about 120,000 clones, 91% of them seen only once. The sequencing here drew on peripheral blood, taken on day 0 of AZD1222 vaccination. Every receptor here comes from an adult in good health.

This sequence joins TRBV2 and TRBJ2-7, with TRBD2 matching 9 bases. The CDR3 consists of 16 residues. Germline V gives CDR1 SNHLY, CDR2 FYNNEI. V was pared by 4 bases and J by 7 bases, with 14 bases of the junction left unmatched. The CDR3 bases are TGTGCCAGCAGTGTCAGCCGCCCGTTAACTAGCGGGGAGCAGTACTTC. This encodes CASSVSRPLTSGEQYF. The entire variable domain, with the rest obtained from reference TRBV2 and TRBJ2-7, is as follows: EPEVTQTPSHQVTQMGQEVILRCVPISNHLYFYWYRQILGQKVEFLVSFYNNEISEKSEIFDDQFSVERPDGSNFTLKIRSTKLEDSAMYFCASSVSRPLTSGEQYFGPGTRLTVT.

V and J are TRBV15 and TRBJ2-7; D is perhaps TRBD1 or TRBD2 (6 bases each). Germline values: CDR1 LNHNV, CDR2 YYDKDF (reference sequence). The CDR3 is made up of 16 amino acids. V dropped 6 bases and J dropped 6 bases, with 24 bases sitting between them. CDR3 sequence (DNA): TGTGCCACCAGTCCGCGGTCGGGGCGACTAGGGGGCGAGCAGTACTTC. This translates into CATSPRSGRLGGEQYF.

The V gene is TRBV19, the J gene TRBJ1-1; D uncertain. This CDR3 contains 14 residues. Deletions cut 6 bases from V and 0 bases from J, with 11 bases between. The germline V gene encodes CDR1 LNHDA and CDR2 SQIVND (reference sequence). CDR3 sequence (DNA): TGTGCCAGTAGGCAGGCAGGTATGAACACTGAAGCTTTCTTT. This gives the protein CASRQAGMNTEAFF.